The T cell receptor (beta chain) under discussion was sequenced for a study of long-term antiretroviral therapy in people with HIV. Study summary: Of all samples, the earliest predate the 2015 immediate-ART recommendation by about a decade. Study-level findings and limits: Clones that had undergone expansion before ART prevailed in the repertoire throughout all time points.

Survey level was the resolution at which the v3.0 immunoSEQ assay ran. Only in-frame clones appear in the TCRdb table, and some are missing; sequencing was by immunoSEQ multiplex PCR. The sample lists 30,000 to 40,000 clones, roughly 77% occurring once. A note on this clone: What it binds is not known.

Cryopreserved PBMC, at roughly 1-11 million per sample, were present before DNA extraction. Between the trimmed V and J ends, which lost 3 bases and 0 bases, there was a span of 12 bases. This CDR3 is built from 16 residues. CDR1 is MRHNA, CDR2 SNTAGT, per germline. Sequencing used unsorted PBMCs, obtained 1.9 years after starting antiretroviral therapy. The receptor was isolated from a man younger than 30 with HIV. This sequence joins TRBV6-4 and TRBJ2-4; perhaps TRBD1 as D (6 bases). The CDR3 region is CASSEQGDSAKNIQYF. The DNA of the CDR3 is TGTGCCAGCAGTGAACAGGGAGATTCAGCCAAAAACATTCAGTACTTC.